Following are 17 T cell receptor beta chains from one sample sequenced in a study of hypomethylating agent response in myelodysplastic syndrome. Method: immunoSEQ multiplex PCR; TCRdb's copy keeps in-frame clones and lacks some. Of approximately 4,700 clones in the sample, approximately 87% are singletons; the top ten hold over 6%. The sample in question was bone marrow, obtained before or after starting hypomethylating agent treatment for myelodysplastic syndrome (not recorded which). The receptors derive from a human donor with myelodysplastic syndrome.

The chain couples TRBV14 to TRBJ1-3, with 7 bases lining up with TRBD1. J lost 0 bases, V lost 1 base, and 12 bases had no gene match. Germline V gives CDR1 SGHDN, CDR2 FVKESK. The CDR3 has 19 amino acids. DNA for the CDR3: TGTGCCAGCAGCCAAGTAGGTCTTGGGACAGCCATCTCTGGAAACACCATATATTTT. Amino acids: CASSQVGLGTAISGNTIYF.

The chain employs TRBV29-1 and TRBJ2-2, with D maybe TRBD2 (6 bases). The CDR3 extends over 14 amino acids. The V gene lost 4 bases and the J gene lost 0 bases, with 9 bases spanning the gap. The germline V gene has CDR1 SQVTM and CDR2 ANQGSEA. CDR3 residues: CSVVPGANTGELFF. CDR3 in DNA: TGCAGCGTTGTCCCGGGGGCGAACACCGGGGAGCTGTTTTTT.

In its sample, this clone was seen once. The chain links TRBV5-1 to TRBJ2-3; 8 nucleotides match TRBD2. CDR3 length equals 13 residues. V lost 6 bases, J lost 2 bases, and 2 bases stayed unmatched. Germline V gene sequence: CDR1 SGHRS, CDR2 YFSETQ. This CDR3 reads CASTGGYTDTQYF. DNA for the CDR3: TGCGCCAGCACGGGGGGGTACACAGATACGCAGTATTTT.

The V call is TRBV2, the J call TRBJ2-7; 9 nucleotides align to TRBD2. This CDR3 is built from 15 residues. Trimming removed 4 bases from V and 1 base from J; junction bases left unmatched: 5. Germline CDR1 is SNHLY and CDR2 is FYNNEI. The DNA for the CDR3 is TGTGCCAGCAGTGGGAAGCGGGGGGCTTCCTACGAGCAGTACTTC. As protein: CASSGKRGASYEQYF.

The V and J genes are TRBV4-2 and TRBJ1-1; D is possibly TRBD1 (5 bases). The V and J ends lost 1 base and 2 bases respectively, with 14 bases between them. CDR1 and CDR2 from the germline V gene are LGHNA and YNFKEQ. The CDR3 totals 16 residues. DNA for the CDR3: TGTGCCAGCAGCCAAGGAGGGAGCAGGGCTAACACTGAAGCTTTCTTT. Its translation is CASSQGGSRANTEAFF.

The rearrangement links TRBV5-1 to TRBJ1-6; TRBD1 agrees at 8 bases. The V gene's germline CDR1 is SGHRS and CDR2 YFSETQ. Germline trimming cut 3 bases from V and 7 bases from J; bases unmatched to any gene: 6. The CDR3 runs to 15 residues. The CDR3 is CASSWDQGANSPLHF. The CDR3 DNA reads as TGCGCCAGCAGCTGGGACCAGGGGGCCAATTCACCCCTCCACTTT.

V gene TRBV19 combines with J gene TRBJ1-4; TRBD1 matches at 7 bases. V lost 7 bases and J lost 4; bases outside the gene matches: 6. The CDR3 consists of 14 residues. Germline assignment: CDR1 LNHDA and CDR2 SQIVND (reference sequence). The CDR3 sequence: CASKGTANNEKLFF. For the CDR3, the DNA is TGTGCCAGTAAGGGGACAGCGAATAATGAAAAACTGTTTTTT.

The rearrangement uses TRBV9 and TRBJ2-2, with a possible D match to TRBD2 (5 bases). CDR3 length: 13 amino acids. Germline lookup yields CDR1 SGDLS and CDR2 YYNGEE. V lost 4 bases and J lost 5, with 9 bases in between. The CDR3 DNA reads as TGTGCCAGCAGCCCACGGGGAACCGGGGAGCTGTTTTTT. Encoded protein: CASSPRGTGELFF.

V and J are TRBV9 and TRBJ2-2; D gene unclear. Trimming stripped 1 base from V and 6 bases from J, with 7 bases between. The CDR3 loop spans 13 amino acids. CDR1 is SGDLS, CDR2 YYNGEE, per germline. CDR3 nucleotide sequence: TGTGCCAGCAGCGTAACAGTTGCCGGGGAGCTGTTTTTT. Amino acid sequence: CASSVTVAGELFF.

The chain carries TRBV19 and TRBJ1-4, with 11 bases lining up with TRBD1. Germline V gene lookup returns CDR1 LNHDA and CDR2 SQIVND (reference sequence). V shed 5 bases, J shed 8 bases, and the junction held 7 bases outside the gene matches. This CDR3 has 15 residues. CDR3 region: CASSSGTGGGEKLFF. DNA for the CDR3: TGTGCCAGTAGTTCTGGGACAGGGGGAGGAGAAAAACTGTTTTTT.

This rearrangement joins TRBV5-6 to TRBJ1-2; 8 positions agree with TRBD1. V lost 4 bases to trimming and J lost 5 bases; unmatched junction nucleotides: 7. This CDR3 spans 14 amino acids. Per the germline V gene, CDR1 is SGHDT and CDR2 is YYEEEE. CDR3 bases: TGTGCCAGCAGCGTTACAGGGGGAAGGTATGGCTACACCTTC. It translates to CASSVTGGRYGYTF.

The V and J genes are TRBV10-3 and TRBJ1-3; D ambiguous. Germline V gene sequence: CDR1 ENHRY, CDR2 SYGVKD. V was trimmed by 2 bases and J by 2 bases, leaving 4 bases between them. CDR3 length: 13 residues. DNA of the CDR3: TGTGCCATCAGTGAGGGACCTGGAAACACCATATATTTT. Its translation is CAISEGPGNTIYF.

The CDR3: CASSFSDGGPQHF. DNA of the CDR3: TGTGCCAGCAGTTTCTCTGACGGGGGGCCCCAGCATTTT. This chain uses TRBV6-5 with TRBJ1-5; TRBD1 is a possible D gene (5 bases). Between the trimmed V and J ends, which lost 4 bases and 9 bases, there was a span of 13 bases. The CDR3 runs 13 residues. CDR1 MNHEY and CDR2 SVGAGI come from the germline V gene.

V gene TRBV5-4 combines with J gene TRBJ2-5; D may be TRBD2 (5 bases). Trimming left V 0 bases short and J 2 bases short, with 8 bases between. Germline lookup yields CDR1 SGHNT and CDR2 YYREEE (reference sequence). CDR3 length equals 14 residues. For the CDR3, the DNA is TGTGCCAGCAGCTTGGAGCGGTTACAAGAGACCCAGTACTTC. This gives the protein CASSLERLQETQYF.

Comments on this clone: The junction departs from the called germline gene at one end, perhaps through a read error. The genes are TRBV6-5 and TRBJ1-5, with 8 bases that match TRBD1. Germline V lookup: CDR1 MNHEY, CDR2 SVGAGI. This CDR3 is 15 amino acids long. The CDR3 nucleotides are TGTGCCAGCAGGTACTCCAGGGGGCACAATCAGCCCCAGCATTTT. It specifies CASRYSRGHNQPQHF.

The chain is built from TRBV7-9 and TRBJ2-3; D might be TRBD1 (6 bases). Germline CDR1 and CDR2: SEHNR and FQNEAQ (reference sequence). CDR3 length: 14 residues. With 3 bases removed from V and 3 bases from J, the gap between germline ends came to 10 bases. For the CDR3, the DNA is TGTGCCAGCAGCTTCGGGACATTTACAGATACGCAGTATTTT. The encoded protein is CASSFGTFTDTQYF.

The rearrangement links TRBV30 to TRBJ1-2; 7 nucleotides align to TRBD1. After removal of 2 bases from V and 5 bases from J, the junction contained 8 bases not matched to a gene. The CDR3 length is 14 residues. Looked up from germline, CDR1 is GTSNPN and CDR2 is SVGIG (reference sequence). The CDR3 nucleotides are TGTGCCTGGAGTCTTGGGACAGTTTCTTATGGCTACACCTTC. Translated: CAWSLGTVSYGYTF.